Detailed here is one TCR beta chain. Its antigen is as yet unknown. Each donor was healthy, and each was a bone marrow donor. The germline gives CDR1 SGHRS, CDR2 YFSETQ. The V end lost 9 bases, the J end lost 5 bases, and 5 bases lay between the germline ends. The CDR3 runs to 9 residues. PCR amplification relied on 60 Vbeta primers (plus 13 Jbeta primers). TCRdb's copy holds only in-frame clones and misses some; the assay was immunoSEQ multiplex PCR. Of over 150,000 clones in the sample, roughly 80% were seen once. This record comes from a study of cytomegalovirus exposure and HLA in healthy donors. Regarding the study as a whole: The availability of immune exposure information extended only to CMV serostatus.

The chain employs TRBV5-1 and TRBJ1-1; D is ambiguous. The clonotype comes from a man aged 35 to 55 in good health and CMV-seronegative. The sample taken for sequencing was PBMCs. The CDR3 DNA is TGCGCCAACATGACTGAAGCTTTCTTT. As protein: CANMTEAFF.